This passage covers 17 T cell receptor beta chains from one sample sequenced in a study of response to subunit inactivated influenza vaccine. TCRdb ran MiXCR on the RT-PCR reads and lists one entry per CDR3 protein. This sample has about 780,000 distinct CDR3 sequences; around 18% occur once, and the top ten carry roughly 10%. The sample here was PBMCs from blood, taken approximately 5 days after vaccination. The receptors derive from a man in his fifties or sixties who received an inactivated influenza vaccine.

This clonotype was seen a few times. The V and J genes are TRBV4-3 and TRBJ2-5; tentatively, D is TRBD1 (6 bases). V was trimmed by 0 bases and J by 4 bases, leaving 9 bases between them. The CDR3 is 14 residues long. The germline CDR1 and CDR2 sequences are LGHNA and YSLEER. Here the CDR3 reads CASSQDLRGETQYF. The CDR3 bases are TGCGCCAGCAGCCAAGACCTCAGGGGAGAGACCCAGTACTTC.

This clonotype has ten or more counts. The chain couples TRBV6-1 to TRBJ1-1, with a tentative D call TRBD1 (5 bases). V was pared by 8 bases and J by 4 bases, with 14 bases between. This CDR3 is 13 amino acids long. Germline lookup yields CDR1 MNHNS and CDR2 SASEGT. CDR3 amino acids: CASHGAGGTEAFF. The CDR3 DNA is TGTGCCAGCCATGGAGCGGGGGGCACTGAAGCTTTCTTT.

The chain employs TRBV4-2 and TRBJ2-3; the match to TRBD2 covers 7 bases. J was trimmed by 2 bases and V by 4 bases; bases with no gene match: 9. This CDR3 spans 16 amino acids. The germline V gene encodes CDR1 LGHNA and CDR2 YNFKEQ. Here the CDR3 reads CASSPDLAVNTDTQYF. CDR3 sequence (DNA): TGTGCCAGCAGCCCCGATCTAGCGGTTAACACAGATACGCAGTATTTT.

This clonotype was detected a few times. The chain has TRBV27 and TRBJ2-7; possible D gene TRBD2, 5 bases. Trimming removed 2 bases from V and 4 bases from J, with 24 bases in between. The V gene's germline CDR1 is MNHEY and CDR2 SMNVEV (reference sequence). The CDR3 sequence is 18 residues long. CDR3 loop: CASSLRAPQALTRYEQYF. In nucleotides, the CDR3 is TGTGCCAGCAGTTTAAGAGCACCTCAGGCGTTAACTAGGTACGAGCAGTACTTC.

The chain has TRBV29-1 and TRBJ2-2, with 7 positions matching TRBD2. The CDR3 extends over 15 amino acids. V lost 4 bases, J lost 5 bases, and 10 bases stayed unmatched. The germline gives CDR1 SQVTM, CDR2 ANQGSEA. CDR3 nucleotides: TGCAGCGTTGTAGTAGCGGGCGCTTTTACCGGGGAGCTGTTTTTT. Its translation is CSVVVAGAFTGELFF.

The chain links TRBV20-1 to TRBJ1-5; 8 nucleotides line up with TRBD1. Germline V gene lookup returns CDR1 DFQATT and CDR2 SNEGSKA (reference sequence). This CDR3 is 14 amino acids long. The V gene end was trimmed by 6 bases and the J gene end by 3 bases; junction bases not matched to a gene: 7. CDR3 sequence: CSAHPGQVNQPQHF. CDR3 in DNA: TGCAGTGCCCACCCGGGACAGGTCAATCAGCCCCAGCATTTT.

The rearrangement uses TRBV7-2 and TRBJ1-2; the D is unclear. The germline CDR1 and CDR2 sequences are SGHTA and FQGNSA. The CDR3 contains 14 residues. Trimming took 3 bases from V and 6 from J, leaving 14 bases between them. CDR3 amino acids: CASSLSYGSDGYTF. The CDR3 DNA follows: TGTGCCAGCAGCTTGAGTTACGGTTCGGATGGCTACACCTTC.

This clonotype was seen more than once but under ten times. The chain recombines TRBV5-1 with TRBJ2-2; TRBD2 aligns across 7 bases. Germline V gene lookup returns CDR1 SGHRS and CDR2 YFSETQ. The V and J ends lost 6 bases and 7 bases, in that order; junction bases with no gene match: 12. This CDR3 has 15 amino acids. In DNA, the CDR3 is TGCGCCAGCAAGCACGGGGGGACCGAAAGCGGGGAGCTGTTTTTT. This encodes CASKHGGTESGELFF.

The V and J genes are TRBV2 and TRBJ2-3; D not certain. The CDR3 is 13 amino acids. Deletions cut 0 bases from V and 1 base from J, with 2 bases between. The germline gives CDR1 SNHLY, CDR2 FYNNEI. As DNA, the CDR3 is TGTGCCAGCAGTGAAGCAGGCACAGATACGCAGTATTTT. This sequence encodes CASSEAGTDTQYF.

This clonotype occurred many times. The chain links TRBV7-2 to TRBJ2-1, with 10 bases that match TRBD1. This CDR3 contains 15 residues. The germline CDR1 and CDR2 sequences are SGHTA and FQGNSA. With V trimmed by 3 bases and J by 1 base, 0 bases remained unmatched. The CDR3 DNA reads TGTGCCAGCAGCTTGGGACAGGGGTCCTACAATGAGCAGTTCTTC. Residues: CASSLGQGSYNEQFF. Looking up the rest from reference TRBV7-2 and TRBJ2-1 gives the full variable domain: GAGVSQSPSNKVTEKGKDVELRCDPISGHTALYWYRQSLGQGLEFLIYFQGNSAPDKSGLPSDRFSAERTGGSVSTLTIQRTQQEDSAVYLCASSLGQGSYNEQFFGPGTRLTVL.

The CDR3 here is CASSESGFNTGYTF. For the CDR3, the DNA is TGTGCCAGCAGTGAATCAGGGTTTAATACTGGCTACACCTTC. The chain employs TRBV6-1 and TRBJ1-2; D perhaps matches TRBD1 (5 bases). The V gene's germline CDR1 is MNHNS and CDR2 SASEGT. Trimming removed 2 bases at V and 7 bases at J, with 14 bases between. There are 14 residues in the CDR3.

This clonotype was picked up a small number of times. The rearrangement uses TRBV12-3 or TRBV12-4 and TRBJ2-3; D may be TRBD2 (6 bases). The V end was cut by 5 bases, the J end by 1 base, with 10 bases between. The CDR3 is 14 amino acids. The CDR3 loop reads CASSPEGRTDTQYF. CDR3 in DNA: TGTGCCAGCAGTCCGGAGGGCCGCACAGATACGCAGTATTTT.

The chain combines TRBV20-1 with TRBJ2-2; 7 bases are a match to TRBD1. This CDR3 spans 17 amino acids. Germline assignment: CDR1 DFQATT and CDR2 SNEGSKA (reference sequence). V shed 6 bases, J shed 4 bases, and the junction held 17 bases outside the gene matches. In DNA form, the CDR3 reads TGCAGTGCGAGACAGGGCATACCCCTCCGAATCACCGGGGAGCTGTTTTTT. The encoded protein is CSARQGIPLRITGELFF.

This clonotype has a handful of counts. The J gene is TRBJ2-5, the V gene TRBV7-2; 10 bases align to TRBD2. Per the germline V gene, CDR1 is SGHTA and CDR2 is FQGNSA. The CDR3 consists of 16 residues. J lost 5 bases, V lost 5 bases, and 11 bases had no gene match. The CDR3 DNA sequence: TGTGCCAGCAGCCTAACCCCGGGACTAGCGACCGAGACCCAGTACTTC. Translation: CASSLTPGLATETQYF. The full variable domain, rest sourced from reference TRBV7-2 and TRBJ2-5, is GAGVSQSPSNKVTEKGKDVELRCDPISGHTALYWYRQSLGQGLEFLIYFQGNSAPDKSGLPSDRFSAERTGGSVSTLTIQRTQQEDSAVYLCASSLTPGLATETQYFGPGTRLLVL.

Of note for this clonotype: One junction end disagrees with the germline gene, perhaps due to a read error. The gene calls are TRBV20-1 and TRBJ2-1; TRBD2 matches 7 bases. This CDR3 region has 14 residues. CDR1 is DFQATT and CDR2 is SNEGSKA in the germline V gene (reference sequence). The CDR3 protein is CSAQSGTGGGEQLF. The CDR3 region has the DNA TGCAGTGCTCAAAGCGGGACTGGTGGGGGTGAGCAGCTCTTC.

The CDR3, as DNA: TGTGCCAGCAGCTTATACCAGGGGGGCGACGAGCAGTACTTC. Translating it yields CASSLYQGGDEQYF. The chain links TRBV7-2 to TRBJ2-7; maybe TRBD1 (7 bases). Germline CDR1 SGHTA, CDR2 FQGNSA. Trimming stripped 2 bases from V and 5 bases from J, with 13 bases between. This CDR3 is 14 amino acids long.

J is TRBJ2-2 and V is TRBV2; D is unresolved. The germline gives CDR1 SNHLY, CDR2 FYNNEI. The length of the CDR3 is 13 residues. Between the trimmed V and J ends, which lost 4 bases and 6 bases, there was a span of 9 bases. Here the CDR3 DNA reads TGTGCCAGCAGTGGGTGGGATCCCGGGGAGCTGTTTTTT. Protein: CASSGWDPGELFF.